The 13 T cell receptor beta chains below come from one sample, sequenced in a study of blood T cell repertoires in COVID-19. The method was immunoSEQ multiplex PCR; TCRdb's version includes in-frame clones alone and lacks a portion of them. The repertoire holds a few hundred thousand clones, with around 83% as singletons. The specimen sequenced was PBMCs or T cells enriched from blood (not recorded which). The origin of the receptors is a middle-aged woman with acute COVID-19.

The CDR3 nucleotides are TGTGCCAGCAGTGCCGACAGGGTACCGACGACGGCCCAGCATTTT. The encoded protein is CASSADRVPTTAQHF. The chain is built from TRBV28 and TRBJ1-5, with 7 bases identical to TRBD1. Germline CDR1 reads MDHEN; CDR2 reads SYDVKM. J lost 11 bases, V lost 5 bases, and 15 bases had no gene match. The CDR3 contains 15 residues.

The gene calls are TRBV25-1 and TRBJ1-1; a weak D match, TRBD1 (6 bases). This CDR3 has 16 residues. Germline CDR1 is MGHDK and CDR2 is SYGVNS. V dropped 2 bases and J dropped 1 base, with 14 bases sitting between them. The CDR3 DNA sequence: TGTGCCAGCAGTGAAGTAGGGGAACAGGGGAACACTGAAGCTTTCTTT. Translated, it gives CASSEVGEQGNTEAFF.

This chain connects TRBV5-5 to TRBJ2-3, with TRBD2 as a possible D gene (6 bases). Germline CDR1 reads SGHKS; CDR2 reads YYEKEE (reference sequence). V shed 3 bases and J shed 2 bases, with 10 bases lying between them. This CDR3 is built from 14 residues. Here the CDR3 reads CASSSGLFTDTQYF. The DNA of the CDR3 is TGTGCCAGCAGCTCGGGACTCTTCACAGATACGCAGTATTTT.

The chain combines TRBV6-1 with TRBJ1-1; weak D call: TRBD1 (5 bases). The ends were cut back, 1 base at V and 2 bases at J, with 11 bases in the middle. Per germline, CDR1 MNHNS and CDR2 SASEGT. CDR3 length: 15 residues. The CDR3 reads CASSEDWGSNTEAFF. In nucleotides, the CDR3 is TGTGCCAGCAGTGAAGATTGGGGCTCCAACACTGAAGCTTTCTTT.

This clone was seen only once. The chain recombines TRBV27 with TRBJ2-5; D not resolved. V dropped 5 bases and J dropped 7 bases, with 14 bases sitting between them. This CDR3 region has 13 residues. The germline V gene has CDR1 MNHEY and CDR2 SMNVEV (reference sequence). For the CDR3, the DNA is TGTGCCAGCAGTGAGACCGTCACGGGGACCCAGTACTTC. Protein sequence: CASSETVTGTQYF.

The CDR3 bases are TGTGCCAGCACCAGCGGGAAGAGCTCCTACAATGAGCAGTTCTTC. Translated: CASTSGKSSYNEQFF. The chain uses TRBV5-4 and TRBJ2-1; TRBD2 matches at 7 bases. Trimming took 6 bases from V and 0 from J; bases not matched to a gene: 6. Germline-derived CDR1 and CDR2 are SGHNT and YYREEE (reference sequence). This CDR3 comprises 15 residues.

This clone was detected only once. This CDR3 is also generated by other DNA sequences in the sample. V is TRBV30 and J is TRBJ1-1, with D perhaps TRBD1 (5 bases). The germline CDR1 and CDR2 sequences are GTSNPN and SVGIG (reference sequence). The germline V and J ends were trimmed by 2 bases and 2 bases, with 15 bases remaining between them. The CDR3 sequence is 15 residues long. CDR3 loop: CAWSPLRVGNTEAFF. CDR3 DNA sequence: TGTGCCTGGAGTCCCCTCAGGGTGGGCAACACTGAAGCTTTCTTT.

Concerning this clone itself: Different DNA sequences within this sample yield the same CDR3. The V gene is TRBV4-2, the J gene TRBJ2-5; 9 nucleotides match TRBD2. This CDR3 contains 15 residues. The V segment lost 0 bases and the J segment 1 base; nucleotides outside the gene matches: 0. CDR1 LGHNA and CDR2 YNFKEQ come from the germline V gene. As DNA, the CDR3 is TGTGCCAGCAGCCAAGAGCGGGGGGGCCAAGAGACCCAGTACTTC. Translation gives CASSQERGGQETQYF.

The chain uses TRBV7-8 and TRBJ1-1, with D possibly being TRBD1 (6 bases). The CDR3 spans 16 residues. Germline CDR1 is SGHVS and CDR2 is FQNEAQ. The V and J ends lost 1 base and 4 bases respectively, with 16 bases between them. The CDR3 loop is CASSLVPTDSSTEAFF. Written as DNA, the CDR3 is TGTGCCAGCAGCTTAGTCCCGACGGACAGTAGCACTGAAGCTTTCTTT.

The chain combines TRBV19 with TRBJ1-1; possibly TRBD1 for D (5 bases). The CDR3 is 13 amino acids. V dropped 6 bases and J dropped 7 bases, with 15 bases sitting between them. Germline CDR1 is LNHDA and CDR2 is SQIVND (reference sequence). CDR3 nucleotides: TGTGCCAGTAGACGCGGGGGTGAGAGTGAAGCTTTCTTT. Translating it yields CASRRGGESEAFF.

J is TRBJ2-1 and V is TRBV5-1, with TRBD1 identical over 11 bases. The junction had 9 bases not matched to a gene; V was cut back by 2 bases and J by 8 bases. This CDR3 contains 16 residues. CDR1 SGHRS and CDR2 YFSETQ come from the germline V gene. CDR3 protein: CASSFPRDRGSDEQFF. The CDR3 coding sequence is TGCGCCAGCAGCTTTCCCCGGGACAGGGGGTCGGATGAGCAGTTCTTC.

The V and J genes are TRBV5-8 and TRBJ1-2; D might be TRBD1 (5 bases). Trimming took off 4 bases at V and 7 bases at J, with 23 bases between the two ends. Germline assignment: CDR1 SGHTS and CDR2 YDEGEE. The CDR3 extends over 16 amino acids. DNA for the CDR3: TGTGCCAGCAGCGACGGTTTGGGGGGACCCTCGGGTGGCTACACCTTC. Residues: CASSDGLGGPSGGYTF.

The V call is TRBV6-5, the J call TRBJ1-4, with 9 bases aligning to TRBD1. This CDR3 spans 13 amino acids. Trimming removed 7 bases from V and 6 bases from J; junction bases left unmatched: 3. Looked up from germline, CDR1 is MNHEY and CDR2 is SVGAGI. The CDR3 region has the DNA TGTGCCAGCACCCGGGACAGGGATGAAAAACTGTTTTTT. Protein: CASTRDRDEKLFF.